Here is one T cell receptor (beta chain) with its context. The data originate from a study of blood T cell repertoires in COVID-19. Across the study: Italy, Spain and the United States were the sources of the convalescent and acute COVID-19 samples.

The germline CDR1 and CDR2 sequences are SSHAT and FNYEAQ (reference sequence). This CDR3 spans 16 amino acids. The V and J ends lost 1 base and 4 bases respectively, with 16 bases between them. Method: immunoSEQ multiplex PCR; TCRdb's copy keeps in-frame clones and lacks some. Among about 220,000 clones listed, 70% to 85% were seen once. The J gene is TRBJ2-5, the V gene TRBV7-7, with D tentatively TRBD1 (6 bases). The source material was PBMCs or T cells enriched from blood (not recorded which). This sequence was found in a woman aged 60 to 75 who had recovered from COVID-19. This chain's CDR3 is CASSLGQASEGETQYF. The CDR3 DNA follows: TGTGCCAGCAGCTTAGGACAGGCCTCCGAGGGAGAGACCCAGTACTTC.